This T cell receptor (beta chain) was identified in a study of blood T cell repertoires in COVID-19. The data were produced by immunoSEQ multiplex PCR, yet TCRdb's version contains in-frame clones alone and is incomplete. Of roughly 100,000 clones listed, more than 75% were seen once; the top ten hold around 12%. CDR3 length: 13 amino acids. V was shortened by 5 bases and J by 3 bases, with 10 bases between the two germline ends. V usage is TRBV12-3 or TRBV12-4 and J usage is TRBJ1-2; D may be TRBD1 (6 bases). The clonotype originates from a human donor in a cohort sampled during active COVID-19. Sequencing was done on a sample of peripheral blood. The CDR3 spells CASSPGQYYGYTF. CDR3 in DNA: TGTGCCAGCAGTCCCGGACAGTACTATGGCTACACCTTC.